This T cell receptor (beta chain) derives from a study of T-cell reconstitution after alpha-beta-depleted transplantation in children. Preparation of the TCRbeta library involved a method that used unique molecular identifiers. TCRdb reanalysed the PCR reads using MiXCR and keeps one entry per CDR3 protein. The table includes around 200,000 distinct CDR3 sequences, 6% to 7% detected once. This clonotype has a count of ten or more. The CDR3 runs to 13 residues. Germline loops: CDR1 MDHEN, CDR2 SYDVKM. V gave up 8 bases and J gave up 5 bases; unmatched junction bases: 3. Sequences were derived from PBMCs from the stem cell graft donor, sampled from the stem cell graft. The chain couples TRBV28 to TRBJ1-5; 10 bases are shared with TRBD1. The clonotype comes from a human donor who donated a stem cell graft to a child with Wiskott-Aldrich syndrome. This CDR3 is CASDRGQDQPQHF. CDR3 bases: TGTGCCAGCGACAGGGGGCAGGATCAGCCCCAGCATTTT.